The T cell receptor beta chain described here comes from a study of blood T cell repertoires in COVID-19. Study-level information: Material from acute and convalescent COVID-19 was sourced from the United States, Italy and Spain.

Trimming shortened V by 2 bases and J by 8 bases, and 20 bases separated the two germline ends. The CDR3 runs to 16 residues. The germline V gene has CDR1 SGHVS and CDR2 FNYEAQ. In the source study's methods: It was from reference gene primer amplification that nucleated cell counts were estimated. Some clones are missing from TCRdb's copy, which holds only in-frame ones; the method was immunoSEQ multiplex PCR. V and J calls and clone size are given by that table; D and trimming were obtained from the DNA. The sample holds 200,000 to 250,000 clones, roughly nine tenths seen once. J is TRBJ2-3 and V is TRBV7-6; maybe TRBD1 (5 bases). The TCR sequence derives from an older woman who had recovered from COVID-19. The source material was peripheral blood. The CDR3 reads CASSLWQQASKGTQYF. The CDR3 coding sequence is TGTGCCAGCAGCTTATGGCAACAGGCCAGCAAGGGTACGCAGTATTTT.